These 20 T cell receptor beta chains share one sample of origin, sequenced in a study of CD8 T cells in Susac syndrome. Reverse transcription used about 0.45 to 1 ug RNA and random hexamers. TCRdb used MiXCR to reprocess the immunoSEQ multiplex PCR reads, holding one entry per CDR3 protein. The table lists a few hundred thousand distinct CDR3 sequences, about 95% of them singletons. Material for sequencing was CD4+ T cells from PBMCs. These receptors all stem from a human donor with multiple sclerosis.

This chain connects TRBV5-4 to TRBJ2-3, with D maybe TRBD1 (6 bases). The CDR3 spans 19 residues. V lost 3 bases and J 5 bases, leaving 28 bases between the germline ends. CDR1 is SGHNT and CDR2 is YYREEE in the germline V gene (reference sequence). CDR3 residues: CASSWFSPRFLGGQDTQYF. CDR3 sequence (DNA): TGTGCCAGCAGCTGGTTCTCCCCCCGTTTTCTAGGGGGACAAGATACGCAGTATTTT.

The V gene is TRBV20-1, the J gene TRBJ1-6, with D perhaps TRBD1 (6 bases). Trimming pared 0 bases from V and 1 base from J, leaving 13 bases between. The CDR3 has 17 residues. Germline V CDR1 and CDR2: DFQATT, SNEGSKA (reference sequence). As DNA, the CDR3 is TGCAGTGCTAGAGACAGGGGAACTGGATCCTATAATTCACCCCTCCACTTT. Its translation is CSARDRGTGSYNSPLHF.

The rearrangement links TRBV7-9 to TRBJ1-2; tentatively, D is TRBD1 (6 bases). Per germline, CDR1 SEHNR and CDR2 FQNEAQ (reference sequence). V lost 4 bases and J lost 5, with 11 bases in between. The CDR3 is 13 residues long. The CDR3 loop is CASSSTGMYGYTF. CDR3 bases: TGTGCCAGCAGCTCCACAGGGATGTATGGCTACACCTTC.

The V and J genes are TRBV12-3 or TRBV12-4 and TRBJ1-1; no reliable D call. CDR3 length equals 14 residues. The V end was cut by 6 bases, the J end by 0 bases, with 11 bases between. The CDR3 sequence: CASRVLQMNTEAFF. CDR3 DNA: TGTGCCAGCAGGGTCCTGCAAATGAACACTGAAGCTTTCTTT.

The chain has TRBV9 and TRBJ2-1; D possibly corresponds to TRBD1 (6 bases). This CDR3 has 12 amino acids. Germline lookup yields CDR1 SGDLS and CDR2 YYNGEE. V was shortened by 4 bases and J by 12 bases, with 14 bases between the two germline ends. The CDR3 region is CASSNNRDSQFF. The CDR3 DNA reads as TGTGCCAGCAGCAATAACAGGGATTCGCAGTTCTTC.

V usage is TRBV28 and J usage is TRBJ1-3, with D uncertain. Deletions cut 5 bases from V and 0 bases from J, with 8 bases between. Per the germline V gene, CDR1 is MDHEN and CDR2 is SYDVKM. The CDR3 runs 14 residues. CDR3 in DNA: TGTGCCAGCAGTCTCGCCCACTCTGGAAACACCATATATTTT. Its protein product is CASSLAHSGNTIYF.

The rearrangement uses TRBV3-1 and TRBJ2-3, with TRBD2 matching 9 bases. Unmatched junction bases numbered 7, after V lost 5 bases and J lost 1 base. From germline, CDR1 is LGHDT and CDR2 YNNKEL (reference sequence). There are 16 residues in the CDR3. CDR3 DNA: TGTGCCAGCAGCGGGCTAGCGGGGATTCGCACAGATACGCAGTATTTT. Translated, it gives CASSGLAGIRTDTQYF.

This chain connects TRBV3-1 to TRBJ1-2, with D hard to call. Germline values: CDR1 LGHDT, CDR2 YNNKEL (reference sequence). V was pared by 0 bases and J by 5 bases, with 10 bases between. The CDR3 is 14 residues long. Here the CDR3 reads CASSQDSRQYGYTF. The CDR3 nucleotides are TGTGCCAGCAGCCAAGATTCGAGGCAGTATGGCTACACCTTC.

This sequence joins TRBV7-9 and TRBJ2-5; 10 nucleotides line up with TRBD1. Unmatched junction bases numbered 5, after V lost 6 bases and J lost 4 bases. CDR3 length equals 14 residues. Germline assignment: CDR1 SEHNR and CDR2 FQNEAQ (reference sequence). CDR3 region: CASRRDRGRETQYF. DNA of the CDR3: TGTGCCAGCAGAAGAGACAGGGGGCGAGAGACCCAGTACTTC.

The genes are TRBV29-1 and TRBJ2-7; 9 bases agree with TRBD1. Trimming cost V 0 bases and J 5 bases; bases outside gene matches: 5. Looked up from germline, CDR1 is SQVTM and CDR2 is ANQGSEA. The CDR3 runs 14 residues. The CDR3 sequence is CSVEEGRQGDEQYF. The CDR3 region has the DNA TGCAGCGTTGAAGAAGGCCGACAGGGGGACGAGCAGTACTTC.

The chain is built from TRBV29-1 and TRBJ1-1, with TRBD1 matching 7 bases. After removal of 7 bases from V and 0 bases from J, the junction contained 5 bases not matched to a gene. This CDR3 region has 13 residues. CDR1 and CDR2 (germline): SQVTM, ANQGSEA. CDR3 bases: TGCAGCGCGTCGACAGGGATGAACACTGAAGCTTTCTTT. Amino acids: CSASTGMNTEAFF.

The chain couples TRBV3-1 to TRBJ2-7; TRBD1 matches 8 bases. In germline, CDR1 is LGHDT, CDR2 YNNKEL (reference sequence). CDR3 length: 14 residues. The V segment lost 3 bases and the J segment 3 bases; nucleotides outside the gene matches: 4. This chain's CDR3 is CASSQGQALYEQYF. The CDR3 coding sequence is TGTGCCAGCAGCCAGGGACAGGCACTCTACGAGCAGTACTTC.

This chain links TRBV9 with TRBJ1-1; D might be TRBD1 (5 bases). Trimming pared 0 bases from V and 0 bases from J, leaving 9 bases between. This CDR3 comprises 15 residues. Germline assignment: CDR1 SGDLS and CDR2 YYNGEE. CDR3 sequence (DNA): TGTGCCAGCAGCGTAGTTGGGGGACTGAACACTGAAGCTTTCTTT. Its translation is CASSVVGGLNTEAFF.

The CDR3 coding sequence is TGCAGTGCCCAACAACAGAATCAAGAGACCCAGTACTTC. Translation: CSAQQQNQETQYF. The chain uses TRBV20-1 and TRBJ2-5, with D uncertain. The germline CDR1 and CDR2 sequences are DFQATT and SNEGSKA (reference sequence). This CDR3 is 13 amino acids long. Trimming left V 6 bases short and J 2 bases short, with 13 bases between.

The chain is built from TRBV29-1 and TRBJ1-1; D uncertain. Germline V gives CDR1 SQVTM, CDR2 ANQGSEA. The V gene lost 3 bases and the J gene lost 4 bases, with 6 bases spanning the gap. The CDR3 is 11 residues long. CDR3 in DNA: TGCAGCGTTGAGGTGGGCACTGAAGCTTTCTTT. Protein sequence: CSVEVGTEAFF.

The chain has TRBV29-1 and TRBJ2-3; TRBD1 might be the D (5 bases). Germline values: CDR1 SQVTM, CDR2 ANQGSEA. Trimming left V 4 bases short and J 4 bases short, with 9 bases between. CDR3 size: 12 residues. Written as DNA, the CDR3 is TGCAGCGTTGTGACAGCCTCAGATACGCAGTATTTT. This gives the protein CSVVTASDTQYF.

The chain uses TRBV3-1 and TRBJ1-1; TRBD1 matches at 9 bases. The CDR3 is 17 residues long. Germline V lookup: CDR1 LGHDT, CDR2 YNNKEL (reference sequence). The junction had 10 bases not matched to a gene; V was cut back by 1 base and J by 4 bases. The CDR3 protein is CASSQGDRESVGTEAFF. The CDR3 bases are TGTGCCAGCAGCCAAGGGGACAGGGAATCCGTTGGCACTGAAGCTTTCTTT.

J is TRBJ2-2 and V is TRBV3-1; D is unclear. Germline V gene lookup returns CDR1 LGHDT and CDR2 YNNKEL (reference sequence). The V and J ends lost 7 bases and 0 bases respectively, with 9 bases between them. This CDR3 has 14 residues. The CDR3 loop is CASKLASNTGELFF. CDR3 DNA sequence: TGTGCCAGCAAATTAGCCTCGAACACCGGGGAGCTGTTTTTT.

The J gene is TRBJ1-6, the V gene TRBV15; the D is unclear. This CDR3 contains 15 residues. Trimming stripped 0 bases from V and 10 bases from J, with 13 bases between. Germline V gene lookup returns CDR1 LNHNV and CDR2 YYDKDF (reference sequence). The DNA for the CDR3 is TGTGCCACCAGCAGAGATCGGGGATCGAACTCACCCCTCCACTTT. This codes for CATSRDRGSNSPLHF. Variable domain in full (rest from reference TRBV15 and TRBJ1-6): DAMVIQNPRYQVTQFGKPVTLSCSQTLNHNVMYWYQQKSSQAPKLLFHYYDKDFNNEADTPDNFQSRRPNTSFCFLDIRSPGLGDTAMYLCATSRDRGSNSPLHFGNGTRLTVT.

The chain employs TRBV30 and TRBJ2-3; D unresolved. The V end was cut by 2 bases, the J end by 0 bases, with 6 bases between. This CDR3 has 13 amino acids. Germline V lookup: CDR1 GTSNPN, CDR2 SVGIG (reference sequence). The CDR3 region is CAWSSRSTDTQYF. In DNA, the CDR3 is TGTGCCTGGAGTTCCCGAAGCACAGATACGCAGTATTTT.